The sequence of this TCR beta chain was determined in a study of relationships among human T cell subsets. From mRNA, alpha and beta CDR3 regions were amplified using semiquantitative ARM-PCR. ARM-PCR used tagged nested gene-specific primers, then communal superprimers for exponential amplification. TCRdb re-called the multiplex PCR reads through MiXCR, storing one row per CDR3 protein. Among approximately 15,000 distinct CDR3 sequences listed, less than 70% were seen once. Germline V CDR1 and CDR2: ENHRY, SYGVKD. Trimming at V came to 4 bases and at J to 6 bases, leaving 8 bases not matched to a gene. CDR3 length equals 17 residues.

The clonotype originates from a man aged 35-49 years in good health. The chain uses TRBV10-3 and TRBJ2-2, with 13 bases identical to TRBD2. Source material: total T cells sorted from blood. The CDR3 region is CAISASTSGGSSGELFF. In DNA, the CDR3 is TGTGCCATCAGTGCCTCGACTAGCGGGGGGAGCTCCGGGGAGCTGTTTTTT.